This T cell receptor beta chain was profiled in a study of blood T cell repertoires in COVID-19 (dated by TCRdb to the early 2020s). As for the study more broadly: Collaborator samples came from the United States, Italy and Spain and covered acute and convalescent phases of COVID-19. The material from the prospective study consisted of cDNA or gDNA derived from T cells, B-cell-depleted T cells, or PBMCs. Subjects who had been exposed to COVID-19, were actively infected with it, or had recovered from it provided the deeply sampled blood TCRbeta repertoires that made up the dataset. The repertoires were released in a freely available public database intended as a resource for research on the immune response to SARS-CoV-2. The samples were drawn from two sources: the first 160 participants of the ongoing ImmuneRACE study, and 1,200 or so subjects contributed by 6 global collaborators. Sample metadata almost always included a de-identified subject ID, COVID-19 status, age in years and sex. HLA class I and class II types, where available, came from metadata supplied by the sample provider rather than from assay-based typing.

Trimming takes 4 bases from V and 5 bases from J, and the germline ends sit 12 bases apart. The CDR3 contains 13 residues, cysteine and phenylalanine counted. The DNA shown is the 39-base CDR3, in frame from base 1. Sequences LGHDT (CDR1) and YNNKEL (CDR2) are obtained from the germline V gene (reference sequence). General conclusions and limits of the study: The amount of clinical and demographic metadata varied by source and participant and was provided uncurated.

TCRbeta CDR3 regions were amplified from genomic DNA using the immunoSEQ Assay, a bias-controlled multiplex PCR. Per the source publication's procedure: The number of nucleated cells in each sample was estimated from the amplification of reference gene primers within the assay. Sequence reads were collapsed and filtered to measure the absolute abundance of every unique TCRbeta CDR3 rearrangement. Productive Simpson clonality was computed per sample as the square root of Simpson's diversity index over productive rearrangements. This immuneACCESS table, as held by TCRdb, lists in-frame sequences with V and J called but not all clones. Of the missing ones, under half trace to an unresolved V gene in checked studies; the others have no known cause. That table gives V, J and clone size, and the DNA gave D and trimming. For this sample there are approximately 230,000 clones; approximately 88% appear just once. The top ten constitute 5% to 6.5% of the sample.

Note on this clone: The specificity of this receptor is unknown. No base-level quality is on record; no much larger clone is a single base apart.

One collaborating source in Seattle enrolled patients during active infection and followed them longitudinally through the course of disease. Whole blood was collected in K2EDTA tubes by collaborating institutions according to the institutions' own protocols. For TCRbeta analysis, collaborators shipped samples as frozen whole blood, isolated PBMCs, or DNA extracted from either of those sample types. The source is a woman aged 25 to 39 with COVID-19, enrolled during active disease. This sequence uses TRBV3-1 (or the pseudogene TRBV3-2) and TRBJ2-7, with the D gene not confidently named. The specimen was peripheral blood. The CDR3 reads CASSRGSQNEQYF. At the DNA level, the sequence is TGTGCCAGCAGCCGCGGCAGTCAAAACGAGCAGTACTTC.